The 14 T cell receptor beta chains below all came from one sample that was sequenced in a study of vaccination effects on CD4 cells after COVID-19. Assay used: immunoSEQ multiplex PCR; TCRdb lists only in-frame clones, some missing. The repertoire holds more than 35,000 clones, with around 79% as singletons. These TCRs' antigens remain unknown. Antigen-specific CD4+ T cells were expanded (with viral peptide pools) by the ViraFEST assay ahead of sequencing. The culture ran for approximately nine days before CD4+ T cells were isolated. The person had PCR-confirmed SARS-CoV-2 infection between March and December 2020. The sample was CD4+ T cells from PBMCs cultured with a peptide pool, taken before COVID-19 vaccination. The receptors originated from a human donor who had a prior SARS-CoV-2 infection.

The chain carries TRBV18 and TRBJ1-4, with D perhaps matching TRBD1 (5 bases). The CDR3 runs to 15 residues. Trimming took 6 bases from V and 8 from J, leaving 19 bases between them. Per germline, CDR1 KGHSH and CDR2 LQKENI. DNA for the CDR3: TGTGCCAGCTCCCTCAACCAGGGTTTTGGAGAAAAACTGTTTTTT. It codes for CASSLNQGFGEKLFF.

The J gene is TRBJ2-3, the V gene TRBV7-3; 10 nucleotides align to TRBD2. The germline CDR1 and CDR2 sequences are SGHTA and FQGTGA. This CDR3 is 15 amino acids long. Losses at the gene ends were 5 bases for V and 7 bases for J; bases not matched to a gene: 9. CDR3 sequence reads: CASSKTLAGENTQYF. CDR3 nucleotide sequence: TGTGCCAGCAGCAAAACTCTAGCGGGGGAGAATACGCAGTATTTT.

V gene TRBV23-1 combines with J gene TRBJ2-1; D might be TRBD1 (6 bases). TRBV23-1 is assigned to the ORF class and has an uncertain function. This CDR3 is 11 amino acids long. V was clipped by 4 bases and J by 10 bases, with 8 bases between them. The CDR3 region has the DNA TGCGCCAGCAGTCCTCAGGGGGAGCAGTTCTTC. Protein: CASSPQGEQFF.

The genes are TRBV7-2 and TRBJ2-1; possible D gene TRBD1, 6 bases. CDR1 is SGHTA, CDR2 FQGNSA, per germline. There are 14 residues in the CDR3. V dropped 7 bases and J dropped 7 bases, with 17 bases sitting between them. CDR3 protein: CASIKQGVGNEQFF. In DNA, the CDR3 is TGTGCCAGCATCAAACAGGGAGTTGGAAATGAGCAGTTCTTC. The full variable domain, its missing parts supplied by reference TRBV7-2 and TRBJ2-1, is GAGVSQSPSNKVTEKGKDVELRCDPISGHTALYWYRQSLGQGLEFLIYFQGNSAPDKSGLPSDRFSAERTGGSVSTLTIQRTQQEDSAVYLCASIKQGVGNEQFFGPGTRLTVL.

The chain links TRBV27 to TRBJ2-4, with D perhaps assigned TRBD1 or TRBD2 (6 bases each). This CDR3 is built from 17 residues. CDR1 is MNHEY, CDR2 SMNVEV, per germline (reference sequence). V was clipped by 2 bases and J by 5 bases, with 19 bases between them. The CDR3 nucleotides read TGTGCCAGCAGTTTAACTCGGCTCGGGGGCTTGGAAAACATTCAGTACTTC. Residues: CASSLTRLGGLENIQYF.

The gene calls are TRBV30 and TRBJ2-5, with D hard to call. V dropped 0 bases and J dropped 2 bases, with 7 bases sitting between them. CDR1 and CDR2 (germline): GTSNPN, SVGIG (reference sequence). The CDR3 runs to 13 residues. The DNA for the CDR3 is TGTGCCTGGAGTGTACGGTTACAAGAGACCCAGTACTTC. Translated: CAWSVRLQETQYF.

The chain links TRBV4-2 to TRBJ2-7; a possible D gene is TRBD2 (5 bases). V lost 1 base and J lost 2, with 15 bases in between. The CDR3 loop spans 16 amino acids. The V gene's germline CDR1 is LGHNA and CDR2 YNFKEQ. The CDR3 nucleotides are TGTGCCAGCAGCCAAGGAGGACTCCGGCCAACCTACGAGCAGTACTTC. Its protein is CASSQGGLRPTYEQYF.

This clone came up once. The V gene is TRBV6-5, the J gene TRBJ1-2, with D perhaps matching TRBD1 (5 bases). The V and J ends lost 2 bases and 8 bases respectively, with 9 bases between them. The CDR3 loop spans 12 amino acids. Germline V lookup: CDR1 MNHEY, CDR2 SVGAGI. The CDR3 reads CASSYRGIGYTF. The CDR3 nucleotides are TGTGCCAGCAGTTACAGGGGAATCGGCTACACCTTC.

The genes are TRBV5-4 and TRBJ2-4, with a weak D call TRBD1 (7 bases). Germline-derived CDR1 and CDR2 are SGHNT and YYREEE (reference sequence). The germline V and J ends were trimmed by 3 bases and 7 bases, with 14 bases remaining between them. The CDR3 extends over 14 amino acids. The CDR3 nucleotides read TGTGCCAGCAGCTCCGCGGCAGGGGGGAACATTCAGTACTTC. Protein sequence: CASSSAAGGNIQYF.

This clone was observed a handful of times. The chain combines TRBV14 with TRBJ1-6; no reliable D call. V was cut by 1 base and J by 7 bases, with 2 bases left in between. Germline-derived CDR1 and CDR2 are SGHDN and FVKESK. This CDR3 region has 12 residues. The CDR3 loop reads CASSQGNSPLHF. DNA for the CDR3: TGTGCCAGCAGCCAAGGGAATTCACCCCTCCACTTT.

The chain is built from TRBV5-5 and TRBJ1-2, with 7 bases identical to TRBD1. The CDR3 contains 13 residues. With 0 bases clipped from V and 7 bases from J, the junction kept 3 bases outside the gene matches. Germline-derived CDR1 and CDR2 are SGHKS and YYEKEE (reference sequence). The CDR3 DNA reads as TGTGCCAGCAGCTTGGTCGGGACAGCTGGCTACACCTTC. Amino acids: CASSLVGTAGYTF.

The rearrangement joins TRBV6-6 to TRBJ1-1; 9 positions match TRBD1. Germline V gene sequence: CDR1 MNHNY, CDR2 SVGAGI (reference sequence). V trimming: 5 bases; J trimming: 1 base; junction bases outside the gene matches: 5. CDR3 length: 15 amino acids. CDR3 protein: CASSKQGAKNTEAFF. The CDR3 DNA sequence: TGTGCCAGCAGTAAACAGGGGGCTAAGAACACTGAAGCTTTCTTT.

This clone appeared a few times. The chain employs TRBV5-1 and TRBJ2-2; the match to TRBD2 covers 7 bases. The junction had 3 bases not matched to a gene; V was cut back by 1 base and J by 3 bases. CDR1 is SGHRS and CDR2 is YFSETQ in the germline V gene. The CDR3 totals 15 residues. The CDR3 nucleotides read TGCGCCAGCAGCTTGAGCGGGGCGGACACCGGGGAGCTGTTTTTT. This encodes CASSLSGADTGELFF. The variable domain in full, with the rest retrieved from reference TRBV5-1 and TRBJ2-2, is KAGVTQTPRYLIKTRGQQVTLSCSPISGHRSVSWYQQTPGQGLQFLFEYFSETQRNKGNFPGRFSGRQFSNSRSEMNVSTLELGDSALYLCASSLSGADTGELFFGEGSRLTVL.

With regard to this clone: The junction shows a germline mismatch at one end, possibly a read error. The rearrangement uses TRBV10-3 and TRBJ2-7; 7 bases map to TRBD2. CDR1 is ENHRY and CDR2 is SYGVKD in the germline V gene. This CDR3 is built from 14 residues. CDR3 amino acids: CAIRGDGRSSEQYF. CDR3 DNA: TGTGCCATCAGGGGGGACGGGAGGTCCTCCGAGCAGTACTTC.